These 19 T cell receptor beta chains were sequenced from one sample in a study of cytomegalovirus exposure and HLA in healthy donors. PCR involved 60 Vbeta and 13 Jbeta primers. Here immunoSEQ multiplex PCR was the method, and the copy in TCRdb shows in-frame clones only, minus some. There are approximately 69,000 clones in the sample; over 50% occur only once, and about 20% lies in the top ten. Sequencing was done on a sample of PBMCs. Source of these receptors: a man aged 40-55 years in good health and CMV-seropositive.

The chain uses TRBV7-3 and TRBJ2-3; a possible D gene is TRBD2 (5 bases). Between the trimmed V and J ends, which lost 7 bases and 5 bases, there was a span of 13 bases. CDR1 and CDR2 from the germline V gene are SGHTA and FQGTGA. The CDR3 extends over 13 amino acids. This chain's CDR3 is CASIRGEGDTQYF. The CDR3 region has the DNA TGTGCCAGCATCCGCGGCGAGGGAGATACGCAGTATTTT.

The chain links TRBV7-9 to TRBJ1-5; D gene ambiguous. Trimming stripped 2 bases from V and 7 bases from J, with 12 bases between. Germline CDR1 and CDR2: SEHNR and FQNEAQ (reference sequence). This CDR3 spans 14 amino acids. The DNA for the CDR3 is TGTGCCAGCAGCTTAAGTACCTCGGGGCAGCCCCAGCATTTT. Translation: CASSLSTSGQPQHF.

This clone has just one count. This CDR3 is CASSLVAGGNSPLHF. CDR3 bases: TGTGCCAGCAGCTTAGTCGCGGGGGGCAATTCACCCCTCCACTTT. The chain employs TRBV7-2 and TRBJ1-6; possibly TRBD1 for D (6 bases). The CDR3 consists of 15 residues. The V gene lost 1 base and the J gene lost 7 bases, with 11 bases spanning the gap. Germline V gene lookup returns CDR1 SGHTA and CDR2 FQGNSA.

The chain is built from TRBV13 and TRBJ1-2; no clear D gene. In germline, CDR1 is PRHDT, CDR2 FYEKMQ (reference sequence). V lost 0 bases and J lost 0, with 8 bases in between. The CDR3 runs 15 residues. The CDR3 region is CASSLGYGSNYGYTF. Here the CDR3 DNA reads TGTGCCAGCAGCTTAGGGTACGGGTCTAACTATGGCTACACCTTC.

The chain has TRBV2 and TRBJ1-2; D perhaps matches TRBD1 (5 bases). Deletions cut 7 bases from V and 4 bases from J, with 13 bases between. This CDR3 has 13 amino acids. Per the germline V gene, CDR1 is SNHLY and CDR2 is FYNNEI. This CDR3 reads CASILWGGYGYTF. DNA for the CDR3: TGTGCCAGCATCCTTTGGGGGGGCTATGGCTACACCTTC.

The genes are TRBV11-1 and TRBJ2-5, with 11 nucleotides matching TRBD2. Germline values: CDR1 SGHAT, CDR2 FQDESV (reference sequence). The CDR3 spans 17 residues. The V gene end was trimmed by 1 base and the J gene end by 5 bases; junction bases not matched to a gene: 9. The CDR3 region has the DNA TGTGCCAGCAGCTTAGGGCTTCTAGCGGGGGGTGAGGAGACCCAGTACTTC. Its translation: CASSLGLLAGGEETQYF.

The genes are TRBV13 and TRBJ2-5; 7 bases align to TRBD2. V shed 0 bases and J 5 bases; nucleotides not matched to a gene: 9. The CDR3 covers 16 residues. CDR1 and CDR2 (germline): PRHDT, FYEKMQ (reference sequence). CDR3 loop: CASSLGIASGGETQYF. Written as DNA, the CDR3 is TGTGCCAGCAGCTTAGGGATAGCTAGCGGCGGGGAGACCCAGTACTTC.

This clone was seen a handful of times. V is TRBV5-6 and J is TRBJ1-2, with 7 bases fitting TRBD1. V lost 4 bases and J lost 6; bases outside the gene matches: 12. Per the germline V gene, CDR1 is SGHDT and CDR2 is YYEEEE. This CDR3 region has 15 residues. The CDR3 coding sequence is TGTGCCAGCAGCATAAGTACAGGGGTTATTGATGGCTACACCTTC. Translating it yields CASSISTGVIDGYTF.

This chain links TRBV13 with TRBJ2-4; 12 bases fit TRBD1. The length of the CDR3 is 17 residues. V dropped 4 bases and J dropped 8; count of bases not matched to a gene: 12. Germline CDR1 is PRHDT and CDR2 is FYEKMQ (reference sequence). CDR3 nucleotides: TGTGCCAGCAGCTGGACCGGGACAGGGGGCCTGGGGGACATTCAGTACTTC. Translating it yields CASSWTGTGGLGDIQYF.

To note about this clone: One end of the junction varies from germline; a read error may be responsible. CDR3 nucleotides: TGTGCCAGCAGCCTTCCCGCTAGCGGGGGCACCGATACGCAGTATTTT. Protein: CASSLPASGGTDTQYF. V is TRBV11-1 and J is TRBJ2-3; 10 bases align to TRBD2. The germline V gene encodes CDR1 SGHAT and CDR2 FQDESV (reference sequence). The CDR3 contains 16 residues.

The chain carries TRBV7-8 and TRBJ2-1; TRBD2 might be the D (5 bases). The length of the CDR3 is 12 residues. Trimming stripped 8 bases from V and 4 bases from J, with 9 bases between. The germline CDR1 and CDR2 sequences are SGHVS and FQNEAQ. The CDR3 region has the DNA TGTGCCAGCTTTTCGGGATACAATGAGCAGTTCTTC. This translates into CASFSGYNEQFF. Supplemented by reference TRBV7-8 and TRBJ2-1, the full variable domain reads GAGVSQSPRYKVAKRGQDVALRCDPISGHVSLFWYQQALGQGPEFLTYFQNEAQLDKSGLPSDRFFAERPEGSVSTLKIQRTQQEDSAVYLCASFSGYNEQFFGPGTRLTVL.

This chain uses TRBV13 with TRBJ1-2; 8 positions match TRBD1. The germline V gene encodes CDR1 PRHDT and CDR2 FYEKMQ (reference sequence). This CDR3 comprises 16 residues. Trimming removed 5 bases from V and 6 bases from J; junction bases left unmatched: 14. CDR3 bases: TGTGCCAGCAGCAAGCGCAGGGGGCGCGATTACGATGGCTACACCTTC. This translates into CASSKRRGRDYDGYTF.

This clone turned up a few times. V and J are TRBV19 and TRBJ1-1; 9 bases line up with TRBD1. After removal of 6 bases from V and 5 bases from J, the junction contained 10 bases not matched to a gene. The germline V gene has CDR1 LNHDA and CDR2 SQIVND (reference sequence). The CDR3 contains 15 residues. Here the CDR3 reads CASSLMGQGETEAFF. In DNA form, the CDR3 reads TGTGCCAGTAGCTTAATGGGACAGGGTGAGACTGAAGCTTTCTTT.

The CDR3 sequence: CASIPSSYNSPLHF. In DNA, the CDR3 is TGTGCCAGCATACCGAGCTCCTATAATTCACCCCTCCACTTT. V and J are TRBV2 and TRBJ1-6, with no clear D. The CDR3 consists of 14 residues. Trimming removed 7 bases at V and 0 bases at J, with 7 bases between. Germline V gene data show CDR1 as SNHLY and CDR2 as FYNNEI.

The V call is TRBV6-5, the J call TRBJ1-3, with unresolved D. The V and J ends lost 2 bases and 2 bases respectively, with 10 bases between them. This CDR3 is 15 amino acids long. The germline gives CDR1 MNHEY, CDR2 SVGAGI. The CDR3 DNA is TGTGCCAGCAGTTACGGCCGGGTCCCTGGAAACACCATATATTTT. Encoded protein: CASSYGRVPGNTIYF.

The chain links TRBV7-9 to TRBJ2-2; 8 bases fit TRBD1. Germline CDR1 and CDR2: SEHNR and FQNEAQ (reference sequence). V shed 9 bases, J shed 8 bases, and the junction held 8 bases outside the gene matches. CDR3 length: 13 amino acids. The CDR3 DNA is TGTGCCAGTCGGCAGGGGGCTACTGGGGAGCTGTTTTTT. As protein: CASRQGATGELFF.

The gene calls are TRBV6-5 and TRBJ1-5, with TRBD1 identical over 8 bases. The trim removed 5 bases at V and 5 bases at J, leaving 5 bases unmatched. The CDR3 extends over 14 amino acids. Germline CDR1 is MNHEY and CDR2 is SVGAGI. The DNA for the CDR3 is TGTGCCAGCAGTCGGACAGGGTTGCATCAGCCCCAGCATTTT. Protein: CASSRTGLHQPQHF.

V usage is TRBV5-5 and J usage is TRBJ2-2, with a weak D call TRBD1 (6 bases). Germline CDR1 is SGHKS and CDR2 is YYEKEE (reference sequence). CDR3 length: 16 residues. V lost 0 bases, J lost 4 bases, and 13 bases lay in between. The CDR3 DNA reads as TGTGCCAGCAGCTTGGACAGGGTCTGGGGCACCGGGGAGCTGTTTTTT. It encodes CASSLDRVWGTGELFF.

The CDR3 nucleotides read TGTGCCAGCAGCGTAGGAGGTGCGGGCCCCTACGAGCAGTACTTC. This encodes CASSVGGAGPYEQYF. The chain has TRBV9 and TRBJ2-7, with a possible D match to TRBD2 (5 bases). The CDR3 is 15 residues long. Germline V gene lookup returns CDR1 SGDLS and CDR2 YYNGEE. Trimming removed 0 bases from V and 2 bases from J, with 12 bases in between.